The sequence of this T cell receptor beta chain was determined in a study of blood T cell repertoires in COVID-19. On the study more broadly: Both acute and convalescent COVID-19 samples were obtained from the United States, Italy and Spain. T cells, B-cell-depleted T cells, or PBMCs supplied cDNA or gDNA.

This clone was found a few times. A Seattle source enrolled patients during active infection and followed them longitudinally. Trimming removed 1 base from V and 3 bases from J; junction bases left unmatched: 4. This CDR3 is built from 15 residues. Germline CDR1 and CDR2: KGHDR and SFDVKD. Original processing methods: Estimates of nucleated cell counts were drawn from the amplification of reference gene primers. Method: immunoSEQ multiplex PCR; TCRdb's copy keeps in-frame clones and lacks some. V, J and clone size are those of that table, while D and trimming were read from the DNA. This sample yields about 24,000 clones, of which roughly 74% are seen a single time; approximately 7% belongs to the top ten.

The source is a man over 45 with COVID-19, enrolled during active disease. Input material: peripheral blood. The V and J genes are TRBV24-1 and TRBJ2-7; 8 bases agree with TRBD1. CDR3 sequence: CATSDFVQGVYEQYF. CDR3 bases: TGTGCCACCAGTGATTTCGTACAGGGGGTCTACGAGCAGTACTTC.